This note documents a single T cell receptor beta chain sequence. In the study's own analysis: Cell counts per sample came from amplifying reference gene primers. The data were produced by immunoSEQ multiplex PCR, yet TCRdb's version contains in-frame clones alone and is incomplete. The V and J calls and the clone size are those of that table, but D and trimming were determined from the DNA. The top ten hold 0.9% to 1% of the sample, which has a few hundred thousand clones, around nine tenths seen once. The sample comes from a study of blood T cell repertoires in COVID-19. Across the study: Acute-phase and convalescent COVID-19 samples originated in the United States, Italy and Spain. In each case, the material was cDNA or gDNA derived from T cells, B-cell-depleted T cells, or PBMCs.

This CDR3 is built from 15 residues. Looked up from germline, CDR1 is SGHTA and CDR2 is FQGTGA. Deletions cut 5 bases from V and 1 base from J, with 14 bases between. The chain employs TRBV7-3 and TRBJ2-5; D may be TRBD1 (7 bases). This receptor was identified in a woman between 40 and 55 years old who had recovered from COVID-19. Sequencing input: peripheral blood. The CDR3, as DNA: TGTGCCAGCAGCCGGGGGACAGCCTTCCAAGAGACCCAGTACTTC. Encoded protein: CASSRGTAFQETQYF.